Described below is a single T cell receptor beta chain sequence and its context. The table came from immunoSEQ multiplex PCR; TCRdb's copy has only in-frame clones and leaves some out. The sample includes about 370,000 clones, around 90% of them seen just once. Enrollment of patients from Seattle took place during active infection, with longitudinal follow-up. This specimen comes from a study of blood T cell repertoires in COVID-19. The sample consisted of peripheral blood. The receptor's source is a woman between 25 and 40 years old with COVID-19, enrolled during active disease.

CDR3 sequence: CSVEGGSGNQPQHF. In nucleotides, the CDR3 is TGCAGCGTTGAGGGCGGGAGCGGCAATCAGCCCCAGCATTTT. The chain recombines TRBV29-1 with TRBJ1-5, with unresolved D. CDR3 size: 14 residues. V lost 3 bases, J lost 2 bases, and 11 bases lay in between. Per the germline V gene, CDR1 is SQVTM and CDR2 is ANQGSEA.